The T cell receptor (beta chain) described here comes from a study of CD8 T cells in ankylosing spondylitis. Overall study findings and caveats: Some motif variants were previously reported in reactive arthritis synovial fluid and blood. Apparently characteristic of ankylosing spondylitis blood was a TCR beta motif (roughly eight highly homologous variants). In ankylosing spondylitis patients, matched synovial fluid reportedly showed significant enrichment of disease-linked clones.

Germline V gives CDR1 SQVTM, CDR2 ANQGSEA. The V and J ends lost 5 bases and 7 bases, in that order; junction bases with no gene match: 16. The CDR3 contains 16 residues. This clonotype has just one count. The target antigen is unknown. Making the TCR beta libraries involved quantitative 5'-RACE with molecular barcodes. TCRdb passed the 5' RACE reads through MiXCR, listing each CDR3 protein once. Seen here are a few hundred thousand distinct CDR3 sequences, approximately 11% observed once, and the top ten hold under 7%. The origin of this receptor is a male donor with ankylosing spondylitis or in good health (not recorded which). Source material: blood, either unsorted or a sorted T cell fraction (not recorded which). This chain uses TRBV29-1 with TRBJ2-1; 8 nucleotides line up with TRBD1. CDR3 DNA: TGCAGCGTTCCCCAGCCGGGACAGGACAGGTGGAATGAGCAGTTCTTC. Protein product: CSVPQPGQDRWNEQFF.